This T cell receptor (beta chain) was identified during a study of tumor-infiltrating lymphocytes in primary liver carcinoma. For the study at large: Per sample, productive TCRbeta reads numbered roughly 3.5 to 8 million, similar across tissue types. Study results and caveats: For tumor-adjacent and tumor-blood pairs, overlap was less than that seen for tumor region pairs.

Researchers generated TCR beta cDNA from approximately 0.55 ug of total RNA, relying on a constant-region primer. What produced the TCR beta libraries was three nested multiplex PCR rounds using slightly modified ARM-PCR. Both of the initial two PCR rounds ran for 10 cycles and employed TRBV1-TRBV30 forward primers alongside a C-beta reverse primer. Using its own MiXCR run on the multiplex PCR reads, TCRdb lists one record per CDR3 protein. The sample shows fewer than 85,000 distinct CDR3 sequences, approximately 69% of them seen only once. Germline V gives CDR1 WSHSY, CDR2 SAAADI. V was cut by 3 bases and J by 5 bases, with 14 bases left in between. There are 15 residues in the CDR3. This clonotype was seen at least ten times. Its antigen remains unidentified. The roughly 17-31 mg bulk tissue piece was not sorted before simultaneous RNA and DNA extraction. No patient had received treatment, and all had chronic HBV infection.

The source is a man aged 35 to 55 with primary liver carcinoma and hepatitis B virus infection. The rearrangement joins TRBV10-2 to TRBJ2-1; tentatively, D is TRBD1 or TRBD2 (5 bases each). Material for sequencing was tumor-adjacent normal liver tissue. This chain's CDR3 is CASSEFGALNNEQFF. The CDR3 coding sequence is TGCGCCAGCAGTGAATTCGGGGCTCTTAACAATGAGCAGTTCTTC.